Listed here are 21 T cell receptor beta chains from one sample, sequenced in a study of T cell responses to AZD1222 COVID-19 vaccine. Some clones are missing from TCRdb's copy, which holds only in-frame ones; the method was immunoSEQ multiplex PCR. The profile shows some 95,000 clones, roughly 90% of them singletons. Sequencing used peripheral blood, obtained on day 0 of MenACWY control vaccination. These receptors came from an adult in good health.

This chain joins TRBV7-3 and TRBJ2-5, with TRBD2 identical over 9 bases. CDR3 length: 15 residues. The V and J ends lost 5 bases and 0 bases, in that order; junction bases with no gene match: 4. CDR1 and CDR2 (germline): SGHTA, FQGTGA. The CDR3 is CASSLGLAHQETQYF. The DNA of the CDR3 is TGTGCCAGCAGCCTCGGACTAGCGCACCAAGAGACCCAGTACTTC.

The chain uses TRBV7-3 and TRBJ1-2; 7 bases agree with TRBD1. Trimming took 1 base from V and 1 from J; bases not matched to a gene: 3. CDR3 length: 15 residues. Germline-derived CDR1 and CDR2 are SGHTA and FQGTGA. The CDR3 loop is CASSLSGTDNYGYTF. The CDR3 coding sequence is TGTGCCAGCAGCTTAAGCGGGACAGATAACTATGGCTACACCTTC.

The V and J genes are TRBV9 and TRBJ2-7; 7 bases agree with TRBD2. Germline trimming cut 4 bases from V and 3 bases from J; bases unmatched to any gene: 7. The length of the CDR3 is 14 residues. Germline V gives CDR1 SGDLS, CDR2 YYNGEE. The CDR3 is CASSSTGGVYEQYF. The CDR3 nucleotides read TGTGCCAGCAGCTCCACGGGGGGAGTCTACGAGCAGTACTTC.

This clone was recorded only once. The V gene is TRBV19, the J gene TRBJ2-7; D may be TRBD1 or TRBD2 (6 bases each). V was clipped by 4 bases and J by 2 bases, with 15 bases between them. The CDR3 consists of 15 residues. Germline assignment: CDR1 LNHDA and CDR2 SQIVND (reference sequence). The CDR3: CASSNSGGDTYEQYF. The CDR3 bases are TGTGCCAGTAGTAATTCAGGCGGGGACACCTACGAGCAGTACTTC.

V is TRBV7-2 and J is TRBJ2-3; D possibly corresponds to TRBD2 (6 bases). The germline V and J ends were trimmed by 5 bases and 1 base, with 13 bases remaining between them. CDR3 size: 15 residues. Germline V gene sequence: CDR1 SGHTA, CDR2 FQGNSA. CDR3 in DNA: TGTGCCAGCAGCCCGATAGCGGACCGCACAGATACGCAGTATTTT. Protein sequence: CASSPIADRTDTQYF.

This chain connects TRBV29-1 to TRBJ2-7; 7 positions match TRBD1. Germline V gene lookup returns CDR1 SQVTM and CDR2 ANQGSEA. The V segment lost 7 bases and the J segment 0 bases; nucleotides outside the gene matches: 9. The CDR3 is made up of 14 amino acids. The CDR3 spells CSARDSPYSYEQYF. Written as DNA, the CDR3 is TGCAGCGCTAGGGACAGCCCCTACTCCTACGAGCAGTACTTC.

The rearrangement uses TRBV15 and TRBJ2-7; 9 bases match TRBD1. With V trimmed by 6 bases and J by 6 bases, 6 bases remained unmatched. The germline gives CDR1 LNHNV, CDR2 YYDKDF (reference sequence). The CDR3 loop spans 13 amino acids. The CDR3 reads CATRIGTGTEQYF. Here the CDR3 DNA reads TGTGCCACCAGAATTGGGACAGGGACCGAGCAGTACTTC.

The V call is TRBV27, the J call TRBJ1-6, with D uncertain. The CDR3 is 15 residues long. Germline loops: CDR1 MNHEY, CDR2 SMNVEV (reference sequence). V was trimmed by 2 bases and J by 7 bases, leaving 12 bases between them. Written as DNA, the CDR3 is TGTGCCAGCAGTTTACGAACCCTAGGAAATTCACCCCTCCACTTT. Encoded protein: CASSLRTLGNSPLHF.

V and J are TRBV9 and TRBJ2-1; possible D gene TRBD2, 6 bases. The CDR3 has 15 amino acids. In germline, CDR1 is SGDLS, CDR2 YYNGEE. V dropped 1 base and J dropped 8 bases, with 16 bases sitting between them. The CDR3 spells CASSVWDSYLDEQFF. CDR3 DNA: TGTGCCAGCAGCGTATGGGACTCATATTTAGATGAGCAGTTCTTC. Full variable domain (outside the CDR3, taken from reference TRBV9 and TRBJ2-1): DSGVTQTPKHLITATGQRVTLRCSPRSGDLSVYWYQQSLDQGLQFLIQYYNGEERAKGNILERFSAQQFPDLHSELNLSSLELGDSALYFCASSVWDSYLDEQFFGPGTRLTVL.

The chain is built from TRBV30 and TRBJ1-5; no definite D call. The CDR3 has 12 amino acids. CDR1 is GTSNPN and CDR2 is SVGIG in the germline V gene (reference sequence). Trimming took off 1 base at V and 4 bases at J, with 5 bases between the two ends. The CDR3 sequence is CAWSDGNQPQHF. For the CDR3, the DNA is TGTGCCTGGAGTGACGGGAATCAGCCCCAGCATTTT.

The rearrangement joins TRBV7-3 to TRBJ1-1; tentatively, D is TRBD1 (5 bases). V shed 6 bases and J shed 3 bases, with 11 bases lying between them. Germline values: CDR1 SGHTA, CDR2 FQGTGA. This CDR3 has 13 residues. The CDR3 here is CASSRETDTEAFF. CDR3 in DNA: TGTGCCAGCAGTCGCGAGACAGACACTGAAGCTTTCTTT.

V and J are TRBV7-8 and TRBJ1-3, with 10 positions matching TRBD1. Germline assignment: CDR1 SGHVS and CDR2 FQNEAQ. Trimming took 5 bases from V and 4 from J; bases not matched to a gene: 8. The CDR3 spans 16 residues. The CDR3 reads CASSPRQGATGNTIYF. DNA of the CDR3: TGTGCCAGCAGCCCCCGACAGGGGGCAACGGGAAACACCATATATTTT.

V is TRBV6-5 and J is TRBJ2-2, with a possible D match to TRBD2 (5 bases). The CDR3 runs to 13 residues. V was clipped by 7 bases and J by 7 bases, with 13 bases between them. Germline V CDR1 and CDR2: MNHEY, SVGAGI. CDR3 sequence reads: CASTLAPGGELFF. As DNA, the CDR3 is TGTGCCAGCACCCTAGCTCCCGGCGGGGAGCTGTTTTTT.

This chain connects TRBV3-1 (or the pseudogene TRBV3-2) to TRBJ2-7; possible D gene TRBD2, 6 bases. The CDR3 has 15 residues. Germline values: CDR1 LGHDT, CDR2 YNNKEL (reference sequence). V lost 0 bases and J 2 bases, leaving 11 bases between the germline ends. The CDR3, as DNA: TGTGCCAGCAGCCAAGACGCGGGGCTGACCTACGAGCAGTACTTC. It specifies CASSQDAGLTYEQYF.

The genes are TRBV5-6 and TRBJ1-6; 10 bases match TRBD1. V lost 1 base to trimming and J lost 9 bases; unmatched junction nucleotides: 10. The CDR3 has 17 amino acids. Germline loops: CDR1 SGHDT, CDR2 YYEEEE. CDR3 sequence reads: CASSLSGDRGVSSPLHF. The CDR3 DNA sequence: TGTGCCAGCAGCTTGTCGGGGGACAGGGGTGTATCTTCACCCCTCCACTTT.

This clone has more than one count but fewer than ten. This chain connects TRBV30 to TRBJ1-5; 9 bases are a match to TRBD1. V shed 0 bases, J shed 2 bases, and the junction held 14 bases outside the gene matches. CDR3 length: 19 residues. The germline V gene has CDR1 GTSNPN and CDR2 SVGIG (reference sequence). CDR3 residues: CAWSVPYRGLPRGNQPQHF. DNA for the CDR3: TGTGCCTGGAGTGTACCGTACAGGGGGCTCCCCCGTGGCAATCAGCCCCAGCATTTT. The complete variable domain, with remaining parts taken from reference TRBV30 and TRBJ1-5, reads SQTIHQWPATLVQPVGSPLSLECTVEGTSNPNLYWYRQAAGRGLQLLFYSVGIGQISSEVPQNLSASRPQDRQFILSSKKLLLSDSGFYLCAWSVPYRGLPRGNQPQHFGDGTRLSIL.

The J gene is TRBJ1-5, the V gene TRBV5-5; D unclear. V was shortened by 0 bases and J by 0 bases, with 7 bases between the two germline ends. The CDR3 is 15 amino acids. The germline CDR1 and CDR2 sequences are SGHKS and YYEKEE (reference sequence). CDR3 in amino acids: CASSLGRVSNQPQHF. The CDR3, as DNA: TGTGCCAGCAGCTTGGGAAGGGTTAGCAATCAGCCCCAGCATTTT.

The CDR3 region is CASRTGANTEAFF. DNA of the CDR3: TGTGCCAGTAGGACAGGGGCGAACACTGAAGCTTTCTTT. The chain uses TRBV6-5 and TRBJ1-1, with 9 bases aligning to TRBD1. The CDR3 length is 13 residues. The V gene end was trimmed by 9 bases and the J gene end by 1 base; junction bases not matched to a gene: 3. Germline CDR1 is MNHEY and CDR2 is SVGAGI.

The J gene is TRBJ2-7, the V gene TRBV7-9; the D call may be TRBD1 or TRBD2 (6 bases each). V was trimmed by 1 base and J by 5 bases, leaving 15 bases between them. This CDR3 has 15 residues. Germline V CDR1 and CDR2: SEHNR, FQNEAQ (reference sequence). Here the CDR3 reads CASSLGFLGGHEQYF. The CDR3 coding sequence is TGTGCCAGCAGCTTAGGATTTCTCGGGGGCCACGAGCAGTACTTC. Supplemented by reference TRBV7-9 and TRBJ2-7, the full variable domain reads DTGVSQNPRHKITKRGQNVTFRCDPISEHNRLYWYRQTLGQGPEFLTYFQNEAQLEKSRLLSDRFSAERPKGSFSTLEIQRTEQGDSAMYLCASSLGFLGGHEQYFGPGTRLTVT.

This rearrangement joins TRBV6-5 to TRBJ1-1, with TRBD1 matching 8 bases. Germline loops: CDR1 MNHEY, CDR2 SVGAGI. Trimming cost V 1 base and J 4 bases; bases outside gene matches: 5. The CDR3 length is 15 residues. The CDR3 here is CASSYFDRGGTEAFF. In DNA form, the CDR3 reads TGTGCCAGCAGTTACTTTGACAGGGGCGGCACTGAAGCTTTCTTT.

The chain recombines TRBV6-2 or TRBV6-3 with TRBJ1-1; a weak D match, TRBD1 (5 bases). Trimming took off 4 bases at V and 1 base at J, with 10 bases between the two ends. The CDR3 runs to 14 residues. Germline CDR1 MNHEY, CDR2 SVGEGT. Here the CDR3 DNA reads TGTGCCAGCAGTTCGGGACGTTGGAACACTGAAGCTTTCTTT. Protein product: CASSSGRWNTEAFF.